This T cell receptor (beta chain) is from a study of blood T cell repertoires in COVID-19. Sequenced by immunoSEQ multiplex PCR; TCRdb stores in-frame clones only, minus some. Of roughly 190,000 clones in the sample, 70% to 85% were seen once. The CDR3 is made up of 14 amino acids. Germline loops: CDR1 KGHSH, CDR2 LQKENI. Trimming pared 3 bases from V and 7 bases from J, leaving 10 bases between. The sequence was obtained from a woman aged 60-75 years with acute COVID-19. The J gene is TRBJ1-6, the V gene TRBV18; unclear D gene. The sample was PBMCs or T cells enriched from blood (not recorded which). The CDR3 DNA reads TGTGCCAGCTCACCCCGAGGTGAGAATTCACCCCTCCACTTT. It encodes CASSPRGENSPLHF.